The TCR beta chain under discussion was sequenced for a study of PD-L1 blockade in urothelial cancer. Study summary: Atezolizumab therapy began for patients in about 2014, dosed at 1,200 mg intravenously every 3 weeks. Most patients, about 90% of the roughly 29, were males with bladder-origin cancer.

This CDR3 region has 14 residues. With 0 bases removed from V and 5 bases from J, the gap between germline ends came to 10 bases. Germline CDR1 is MNHNS and CDR2 is SASEGT. Notes on the study in general: By 3 weeks, tumor-associated blood clones had expanded more in durable-benefit patients.

Every PCR was spiked with synthetic TCR analog templates. Some clones are missing from TCRdb's copy, which holds only in-frame ones; the method was immunoSEQ multiplex PCR. This sample carries about 50,000 clones, about 88% of them seen once, and the ten largest clones take approximately 3%. As for time point: pretreatment peripheral blood. Worth noting for this clone: Its antigen is currently unknown.

The clonotype originates from a man aged 65-85 years with urothelial cancer. The material sequenced was PBMCs, taken around atezolizumab (anti-PD-L1) treatment. The chain has TRBV6-1 and TRBJ1-2, with D possibly being TRBD1 (6 bases). The CDR3 loop is CASSEALQGYGYTF. Written as DNA, the CDR3 is TGTGCCAGCAGTGAAGCGCTTCAGGGGTATGGCTACACCTTC.